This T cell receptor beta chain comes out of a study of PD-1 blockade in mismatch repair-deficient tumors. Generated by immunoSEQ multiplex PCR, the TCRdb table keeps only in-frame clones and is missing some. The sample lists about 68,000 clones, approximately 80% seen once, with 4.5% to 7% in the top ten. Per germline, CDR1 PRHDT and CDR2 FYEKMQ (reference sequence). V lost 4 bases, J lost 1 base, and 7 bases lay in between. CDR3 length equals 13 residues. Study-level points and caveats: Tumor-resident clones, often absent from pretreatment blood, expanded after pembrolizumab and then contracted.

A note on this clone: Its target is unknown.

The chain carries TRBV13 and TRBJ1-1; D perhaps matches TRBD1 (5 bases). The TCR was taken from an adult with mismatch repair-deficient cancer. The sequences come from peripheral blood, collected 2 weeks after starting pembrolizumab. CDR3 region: CASSSGQNTEAFF. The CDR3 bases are TGTGCCAGCAGCTCCGGACAGAACACTGAAGCTTTCTTT.